The subject of this entry is one T cell receptor beta chain. Antigen: not known. One junction end does not reproduce the germline sequence, and a read error may be involved. This sample stems from a study of CD8 T cells in ankylosing spondylitis. Notes on the study in general: The authors reported significant enrichment of disease-linked clones in matched ankylosing spondylitis synovial fluid. A motif of 8 or 9 highly homologous TCR beta variants was seen as apparently characteristic of ankylosing spondylitis blood.

The CDR3 length is 18 residues. Germline CDR1 reads MDHEN; CDR2 reads SYDVKM. Quantitative barcoded 5'-RACE was used to prepare TCR beta libraries. A single record per CDR3 protein comes from TCRdb applying MiXCR to the 5' RACE reads. Altogether 200,000 to 250,000 distinct CDR3 sequences are present, about 11% being singletons, with the ten largest covering 5.5% to 8%. The gene calls are TRBV28 and TRBJ2-3; 10 bases match TRBD1. Sequenced sample: blood, either unsorted or a sorted T cell fraction (not recorded which). The receptor comes from a male donor with ankylosing spondylitis or in good health (not recorded which). CDR3 loop: CVSSWDRGIRAGTDTQYF. In DNA form, the CDR3 reads TGTGTCAGCAGTTGGGACAGGGGAATACGGGCCGGTACAGATACGCAGTATTTT.